This T cell receptor (beta chain) emerged from a study of blood T cell repertoires in COVID-19. CDR3 length: 15 amino acids. Germline CDR1 SGHDN, CDR2 FVKESK. Trimming took 4 bases from V and 7 from J; bases not matched to a gene: 9. Some clones are missing from TCRdb's copy, which holds only in-frame ones; the method was immunoSEQ multiplex PCR. The table shows some 240,000 clones, with approximately 84% occurring only once. Sequenced sample: PBMCs or T cells enriched from blood (not recorded which). The V gene is TRBV14, the J gene TRBJ1-4, with 7 positions matching TRBD1. This TCR was recovered from a woman aged 40 to 50 with acute COVID-19. DNA of the CDR3: TGTGCCAGCAGCCCAGACCGACAGGGAAGTGAAAAACTGTTTTTT. This translates into CASSPDRQGSEKLFF.